This entry is about one TCR beta chain. This specimen belongs to a study of T cell changes during pregnancy in multiple sclerosis. Clones were sequenced by immunoSEQ multiplex PCR, and TCRdb holds only the in-frame ones, with some missing. The repertoire holds tens of thousands of clones, roughly 90% seen once, with around 0.4% in the top ten. V shed 1 base and J 5 bases; nucleotides not matched to a gene: 9. CDR3 length equals 17 residues. Germline V lookup: CDR1 SGHTA, CDR2 FQGNSA. J is TRBJ2-5 and V is TRBV7-2; 11 bases match TRBD2. The receptor was isolated from a female donor with multiple sclerosis, enrolled in a pregnancy study. The input for sequencing was CD4+ T cells from peripheral blood mononuclear cells, taken in the second trimester of pregnancy. CDR3 nucleotide sequence: TGTGCCAGCAGCTTAGTAGCGGGGGGGCCGAAGATGGAGACCCAGTACTTC. This translates into CASSLVAGGPKMETQYF. The full variable domain, completed using reference TRBV7-2 and TRBJ2-5, is GAGVSQSPSNKVTEKGKDVELRCDPISGHTALYWYRQSLGQGLEFLIYFQGNSAPDKSGLPSDRFSAERTGGSVSTLTIQRTQQEDSAVYLCASSLVAGGPKMETQYFGPGTRLLVL.